This T cell receptor beta chain was recovered during a study of blood T cell repertoires in COVID-19. Study-wide context: The United States, Italy and Spain provided the acute and convalescent COVID-19 samples. PBMCs, B-cell-depleted T cells, or T cells were the source of the cDNA or gDNA that made up the material.

Using immunoSEQ multiplex PCR, the repertoire was profiled, and TCRdb retains in-frame clones only, with some absent. The data show about 350,000 clones, around 90% seen once. Germline V gene sequence: CDR1 LGHNA, CDR2 YNFKEQ. The CDR3 extends over 14 amino acids. V lost 3 bases to trimming and J lost 6 bases; unmatched junction nucleotides: 8. This sequence was found in a man younger than 45 with COVID-19, enrolled during active disease. The chain is built from TRBV4-2 and TRBJ2-7; 7 bases fit TRBD2. Sequencing was carried out using peripheral blood. The CDR3 sequence: CASSQGEGVGEQYF. Written as DNA, the CDR3 is TGTGCCAGCAGCCAGGGGGAGGGAGTGGGCGAGCAGTACTTC.